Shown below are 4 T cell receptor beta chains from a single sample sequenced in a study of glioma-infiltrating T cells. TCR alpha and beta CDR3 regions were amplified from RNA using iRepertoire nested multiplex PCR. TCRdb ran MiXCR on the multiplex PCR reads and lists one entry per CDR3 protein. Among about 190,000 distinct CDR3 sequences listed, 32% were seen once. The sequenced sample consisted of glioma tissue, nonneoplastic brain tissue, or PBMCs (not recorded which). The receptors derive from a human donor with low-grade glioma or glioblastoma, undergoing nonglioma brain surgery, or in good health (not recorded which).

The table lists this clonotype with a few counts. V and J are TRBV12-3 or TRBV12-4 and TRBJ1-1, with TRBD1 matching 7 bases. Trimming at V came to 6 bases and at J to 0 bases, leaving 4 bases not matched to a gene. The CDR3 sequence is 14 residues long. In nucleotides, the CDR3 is TGTGCCAGCAGCCGGGGACAGTTGAACACTGAAGCTTTCTTT. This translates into CASSRGQLNTEAFF.

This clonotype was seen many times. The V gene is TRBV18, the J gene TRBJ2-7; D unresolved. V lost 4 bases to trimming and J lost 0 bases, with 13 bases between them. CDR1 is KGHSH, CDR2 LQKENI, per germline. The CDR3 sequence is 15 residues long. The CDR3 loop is CASSRIHGSSYEQYF. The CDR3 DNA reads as TGTGCCAGCTCACGGATCCACGGATCCTCCTACGAGCAGTACTTC.

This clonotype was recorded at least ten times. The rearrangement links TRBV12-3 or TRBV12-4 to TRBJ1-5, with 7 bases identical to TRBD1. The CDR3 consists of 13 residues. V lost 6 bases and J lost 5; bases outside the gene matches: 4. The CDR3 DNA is TGTGCCAGCAGGCCCGGACAGGATCAGCCCCAGCATTTT. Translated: CASRPGQDQPQHF.

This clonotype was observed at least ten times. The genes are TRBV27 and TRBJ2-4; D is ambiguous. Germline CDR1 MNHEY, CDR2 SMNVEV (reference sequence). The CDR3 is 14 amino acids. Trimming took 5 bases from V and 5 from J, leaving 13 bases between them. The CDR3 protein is CASSSGFKENIQYF. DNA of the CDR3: TGTGCCAGCAGTAGTGGGTTTAAGGAAAACATTCAGTACTTC.